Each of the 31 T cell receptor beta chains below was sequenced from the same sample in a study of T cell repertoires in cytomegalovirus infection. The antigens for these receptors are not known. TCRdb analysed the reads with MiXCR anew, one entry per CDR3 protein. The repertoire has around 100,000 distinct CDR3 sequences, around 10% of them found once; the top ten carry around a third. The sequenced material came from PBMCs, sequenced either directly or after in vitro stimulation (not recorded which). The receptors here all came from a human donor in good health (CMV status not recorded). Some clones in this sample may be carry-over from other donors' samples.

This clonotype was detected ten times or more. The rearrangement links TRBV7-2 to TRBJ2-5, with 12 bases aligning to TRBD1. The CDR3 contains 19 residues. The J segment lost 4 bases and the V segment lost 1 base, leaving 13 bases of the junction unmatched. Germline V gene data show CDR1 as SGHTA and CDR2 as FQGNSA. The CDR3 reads CASSLVGTGGAGGVETQYF. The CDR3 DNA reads TGTGCCAGCAGCTTAGTAGGGACAGGGGGCGCAGGGGGAGTAGAGACCCAGTACTTC.

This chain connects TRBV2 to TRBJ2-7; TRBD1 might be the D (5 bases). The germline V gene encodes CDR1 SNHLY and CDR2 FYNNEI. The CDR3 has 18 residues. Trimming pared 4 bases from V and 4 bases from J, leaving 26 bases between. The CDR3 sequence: CASSGPRDPDFPTYEQYV. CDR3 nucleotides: TGTGCCAGCAGTGGGCCCAGGGATCCTGACTTTCCCACTTACGAGCAGTACGTC.

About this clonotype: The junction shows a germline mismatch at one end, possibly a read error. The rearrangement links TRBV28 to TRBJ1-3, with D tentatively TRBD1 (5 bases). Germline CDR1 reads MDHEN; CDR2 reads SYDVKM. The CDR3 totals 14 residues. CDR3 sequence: CAAQGRRSGNTIHF. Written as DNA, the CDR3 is TGTGCCGCTCAGGGACGCCGCTCTGGAAACACCATACATTTT.

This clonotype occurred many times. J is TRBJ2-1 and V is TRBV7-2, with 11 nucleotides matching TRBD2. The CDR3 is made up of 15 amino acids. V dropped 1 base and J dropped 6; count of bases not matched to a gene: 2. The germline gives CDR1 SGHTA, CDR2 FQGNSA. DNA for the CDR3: TGTGCCAGCAGCTTAGATAGCGGGAGGGTCAATGAGCAGTTCTTC. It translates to CASSLDSGRVNEQFF.

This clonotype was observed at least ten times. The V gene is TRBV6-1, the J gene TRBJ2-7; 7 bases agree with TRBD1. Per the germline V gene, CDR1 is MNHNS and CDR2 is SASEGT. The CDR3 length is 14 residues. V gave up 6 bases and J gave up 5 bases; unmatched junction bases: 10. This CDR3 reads CASRINEQGHEQYV. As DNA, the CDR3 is TGTGCCAGCAGAATCAACGAACAGGGGCACGAGCAGTACGTC.

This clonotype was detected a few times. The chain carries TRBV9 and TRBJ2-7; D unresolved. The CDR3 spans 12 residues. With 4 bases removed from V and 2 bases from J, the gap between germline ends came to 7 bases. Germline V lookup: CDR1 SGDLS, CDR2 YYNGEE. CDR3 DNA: TGTGCCAGCAGCCGGAGCCCCTACGAGCAGTACTTC. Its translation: CASSRSPYEQYF.

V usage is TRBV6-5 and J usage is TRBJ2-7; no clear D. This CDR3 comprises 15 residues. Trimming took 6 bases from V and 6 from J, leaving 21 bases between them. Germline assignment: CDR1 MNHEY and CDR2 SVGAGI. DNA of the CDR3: TGTGCCAGCAGAGCAAGTGGTAGGTTGACGGCCGAGCAGTACGTC. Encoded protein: CASRASGRLTAEQYV.

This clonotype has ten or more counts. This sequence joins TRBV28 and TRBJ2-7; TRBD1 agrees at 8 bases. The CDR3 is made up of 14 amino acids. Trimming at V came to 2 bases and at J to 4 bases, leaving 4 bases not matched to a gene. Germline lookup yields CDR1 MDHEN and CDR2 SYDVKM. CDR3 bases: TGTGCCAGCAGTTTACAAACAGGGGGGTACGAGCAGTACTTC. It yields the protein CASSLQTGGYEQYF.

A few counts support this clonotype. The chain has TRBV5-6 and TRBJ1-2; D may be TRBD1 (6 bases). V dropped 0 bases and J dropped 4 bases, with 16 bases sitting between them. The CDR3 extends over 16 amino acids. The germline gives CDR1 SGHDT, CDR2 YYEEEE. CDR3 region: CASSLGQGHAIYGYTF. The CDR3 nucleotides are TGTGCCAGCAGCTTGGGCCAGGGGCACGCTATCTATGGCTACACCTTC.

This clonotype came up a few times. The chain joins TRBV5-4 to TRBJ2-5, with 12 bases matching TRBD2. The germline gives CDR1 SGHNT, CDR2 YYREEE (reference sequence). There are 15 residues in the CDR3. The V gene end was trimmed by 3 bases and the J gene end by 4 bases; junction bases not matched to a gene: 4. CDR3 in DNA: TGTGCCAGCAGCTCGGCGGGACTAGCGGGAGAGACCCAGTACTTC. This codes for CASSSAGLAGETQYF. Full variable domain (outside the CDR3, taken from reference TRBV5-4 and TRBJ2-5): ETGVTQSPTHLIKTRGQQVTLRCSSQSGHNTVSWYQQALGQGPQFIFQYYREEENGRGNFPPRFSGLQFPNYSSELNVNALELDDSALYLCASSSAGLAGETQYFGPGTRLLVL.

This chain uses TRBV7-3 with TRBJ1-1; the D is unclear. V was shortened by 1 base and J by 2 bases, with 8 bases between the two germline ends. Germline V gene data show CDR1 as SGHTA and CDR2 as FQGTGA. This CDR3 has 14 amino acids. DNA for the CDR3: TGTGCCAGCAGCTTAAATCAATTCAACACTGAAGCTTTCTTT. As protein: CASSLNQFNTEAFF.

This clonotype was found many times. The CDR3 sequence is CASSGRTSSYGYTF. In nucleotides, the CDR3 is TGTGCCAGCAGTGGGAGGACATCGTCATATGGCTACACCTTC. This chain joins TRBV2 and TRBJ1-2; possible D gene TRBD1, 5 bases. V lost 4 bases, J lost 5 bases, and 14 bases lay in between. This CDR3 has 14 amino acids. Germline-derived CDR1 and CDR2 are SNHLY and FYNNEI.

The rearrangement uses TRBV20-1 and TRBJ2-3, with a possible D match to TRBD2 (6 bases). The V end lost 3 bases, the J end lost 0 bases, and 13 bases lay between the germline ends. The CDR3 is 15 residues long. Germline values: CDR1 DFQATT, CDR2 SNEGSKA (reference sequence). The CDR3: CSASWRGASTDTQYF. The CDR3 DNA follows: TGCAGTGCTAGCTGGAGGGGAGCTAGCACAGATACGCAGTATTTT.

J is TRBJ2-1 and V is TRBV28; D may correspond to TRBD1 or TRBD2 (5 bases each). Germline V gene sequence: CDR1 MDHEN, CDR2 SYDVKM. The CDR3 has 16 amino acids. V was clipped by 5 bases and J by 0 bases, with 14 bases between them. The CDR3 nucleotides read TGTGCCAGCAGTGACTCCGGGACCCACTCCTACAATGAGCAGTTCTTC. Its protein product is CASSDSGTHSYNEQFF.

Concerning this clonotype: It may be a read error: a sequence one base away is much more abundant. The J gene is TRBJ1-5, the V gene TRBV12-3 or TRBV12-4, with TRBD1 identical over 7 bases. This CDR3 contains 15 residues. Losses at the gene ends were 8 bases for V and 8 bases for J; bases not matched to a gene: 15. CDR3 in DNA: TGTGCCAGCGGTTCTACAGGGGCGAGGTGGGAGCCCCAGCATTTT. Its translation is CASGSTGARWEPQHF.

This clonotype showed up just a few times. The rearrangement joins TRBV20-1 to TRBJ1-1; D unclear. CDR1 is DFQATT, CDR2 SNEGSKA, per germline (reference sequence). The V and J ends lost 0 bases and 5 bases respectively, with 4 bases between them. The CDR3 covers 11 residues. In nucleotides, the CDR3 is TGCAGTGCTAGAGACAGGACTGAAGCTTTCTTT. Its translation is CSARDRTEAFF.

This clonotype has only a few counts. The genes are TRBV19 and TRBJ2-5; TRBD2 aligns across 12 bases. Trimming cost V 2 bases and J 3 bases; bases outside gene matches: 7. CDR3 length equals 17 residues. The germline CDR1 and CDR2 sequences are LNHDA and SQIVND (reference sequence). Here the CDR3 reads CASSIRASGRAEETQYF. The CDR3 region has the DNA TGTGCCAGTAGTATACGGGCTAGCGGGAGGGCTGAAGAGACCCAGTACTTC.

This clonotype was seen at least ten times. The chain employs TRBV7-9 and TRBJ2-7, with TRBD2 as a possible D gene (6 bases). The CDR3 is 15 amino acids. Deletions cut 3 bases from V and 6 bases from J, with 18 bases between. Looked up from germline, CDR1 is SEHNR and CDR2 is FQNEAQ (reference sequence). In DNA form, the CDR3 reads TGTGCCAGCAGCTTGATGGGCACGGAGGGGTCCGAGCAGTACTTC. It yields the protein CASSLMGTEGSEQYF.

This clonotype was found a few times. DNA of the CDR3: TGCGCCAGCAGCCAAGATCCAGGGGTCGATTATGGCTACACCTTC. Translated, it gives CASSQDPGVDYGYTF. The chain employs TRBV4-3 and TRBJ1-2; tentative D call: TRBD1 (6 bases). The CDR3 is made up of 15 amino acids. V was pared by 0 bases and J by 5 bases, with 13 bases between. Per germline, CDR1 LGHNA and CDR2 YSLEER.

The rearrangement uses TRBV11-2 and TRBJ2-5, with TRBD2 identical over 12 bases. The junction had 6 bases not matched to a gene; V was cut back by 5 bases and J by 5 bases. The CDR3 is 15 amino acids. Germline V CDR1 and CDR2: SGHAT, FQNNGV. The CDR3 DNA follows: TGTGCCAGCAGCCCTCTCCTAGCGGGAGGGGAGACCCAGTACTTC. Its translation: CASSPLLAGGETQYF. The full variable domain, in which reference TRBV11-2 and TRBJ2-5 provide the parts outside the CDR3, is EAGVAQSPRYKIIEKRQSVAFWCNPISGHATLYWYQQILGQGPKLLIQFQNNGVVDDSQLPKDRFSAERLKGVDSTLKIQPAKLEDSAVYLCASSPLLAGGETQYFGPGTRLLVL.

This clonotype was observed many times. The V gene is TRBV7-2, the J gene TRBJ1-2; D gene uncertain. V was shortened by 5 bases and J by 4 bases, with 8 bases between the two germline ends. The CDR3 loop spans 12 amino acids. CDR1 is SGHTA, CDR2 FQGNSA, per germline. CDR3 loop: CASSPVFYGYTF. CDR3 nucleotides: TGTGCCAGCAGCCCCGTTTTCTATGGCTACACCTTC.

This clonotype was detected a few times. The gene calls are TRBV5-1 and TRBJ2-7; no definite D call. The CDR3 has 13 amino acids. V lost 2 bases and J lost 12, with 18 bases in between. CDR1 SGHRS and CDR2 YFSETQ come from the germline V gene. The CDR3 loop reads CASSFSQDQARYF. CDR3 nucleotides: TGCGCCAGCAGCTTTAGTCAGGATCAGGCGCGGTACTTC.

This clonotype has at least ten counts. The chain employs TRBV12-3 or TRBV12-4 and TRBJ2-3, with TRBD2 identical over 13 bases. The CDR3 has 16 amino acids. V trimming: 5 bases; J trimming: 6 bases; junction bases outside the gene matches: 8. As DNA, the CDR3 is TGTGCCAGCAGTGTTGGACTAGCGGGAGTCACGGATACGCAGTATTTT. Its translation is CASSVGLAGVTDTQYF.

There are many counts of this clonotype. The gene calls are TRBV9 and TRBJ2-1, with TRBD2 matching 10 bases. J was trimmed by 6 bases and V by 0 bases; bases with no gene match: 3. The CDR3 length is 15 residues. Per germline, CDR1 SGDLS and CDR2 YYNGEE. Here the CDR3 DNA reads TGTGCCAGCAGCGTAGAAGGACTAGCGGTCAATGAGCAGTTCTTC. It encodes CASSVEGLAVNEQFF.

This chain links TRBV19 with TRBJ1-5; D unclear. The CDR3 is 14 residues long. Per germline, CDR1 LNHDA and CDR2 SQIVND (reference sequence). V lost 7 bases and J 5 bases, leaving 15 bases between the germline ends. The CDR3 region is CASIGPGRDQPQHF. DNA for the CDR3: TGTGCCAGTATCGGACCCGGGAGAGATCAGCCCCAGCATTTT. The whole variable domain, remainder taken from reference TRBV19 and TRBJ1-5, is DGGITQSPKYLFRKEGQNVTLSCEQNLNHDAMYWYRQDPGQGLRLIYYSQIVNDFQKGDIAEGYSVSREKKESFPLTVTSAQKNPTAFYLCASIGPGRDQPQHFGDGTRLSIL.

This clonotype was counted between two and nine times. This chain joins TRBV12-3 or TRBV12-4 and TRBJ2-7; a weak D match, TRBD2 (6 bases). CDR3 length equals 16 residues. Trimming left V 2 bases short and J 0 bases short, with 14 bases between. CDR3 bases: TGTGCCAGCAGTTTATCGGGGTGGGGACTCTCCTACGAGCAGTACTTC. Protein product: CASSLSGWGLSYEQYF.

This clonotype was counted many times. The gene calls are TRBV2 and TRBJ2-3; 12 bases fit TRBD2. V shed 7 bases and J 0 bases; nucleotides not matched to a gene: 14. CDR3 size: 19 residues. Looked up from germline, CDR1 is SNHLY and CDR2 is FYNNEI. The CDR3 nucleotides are TGTGCCAGCACTCGACGGAGACTAGCGGGAGAGGCAAGCACAGATACGCAGTATTTT. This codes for CASTRRRLAGEASTDTQYF. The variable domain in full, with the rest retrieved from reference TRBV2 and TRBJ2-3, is EPEVTQTPSHQVTQMGQEVILRCVPISNHLYFYWYRQILGQKVEFLVSFYNNEISEKSEIFDDQFSVERPDGSNFTLKIRSTKLEDSAMYFCASTRRRLAGEASTDTQYFGPGTRLTVL.

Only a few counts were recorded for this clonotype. The CDR3 nucleotides read TGTGCCAGCAGTAAACGGGGCATCGGTTTAAGCTATGGCTACACCTTC. Protein sequence: CASSKRGIGLSYGYTF. The chain recombines TRBV6-6 with TRBJ1-2; TRBD1 is a possible D gene (5 bases). There are 16 residues in the CDR3. The germline gives CDR1 MNHNY, CDR2 SVGAGI (reference sequence). Trimming shortened V by 5 bases and J by 4 bases, and 20 bases separated the two germline ends.

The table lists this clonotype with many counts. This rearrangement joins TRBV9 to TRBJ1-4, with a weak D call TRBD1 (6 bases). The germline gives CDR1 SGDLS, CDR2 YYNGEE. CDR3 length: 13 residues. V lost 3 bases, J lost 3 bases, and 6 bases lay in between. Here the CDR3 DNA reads TGTGCCAGCAGCGGGACAGCTAATGAAAAACTGTTTTTT. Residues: CASSGTANEKLFF.

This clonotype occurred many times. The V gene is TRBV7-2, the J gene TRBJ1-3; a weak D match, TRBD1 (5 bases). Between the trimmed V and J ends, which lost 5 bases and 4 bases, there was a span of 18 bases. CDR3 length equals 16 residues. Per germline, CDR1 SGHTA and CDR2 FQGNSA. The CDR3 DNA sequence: TGTGCCAGCAGCCTTATGGGACCTCAGGCCGGAAACACCATATATTTT. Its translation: CASSLMGPQAGNTIYF.

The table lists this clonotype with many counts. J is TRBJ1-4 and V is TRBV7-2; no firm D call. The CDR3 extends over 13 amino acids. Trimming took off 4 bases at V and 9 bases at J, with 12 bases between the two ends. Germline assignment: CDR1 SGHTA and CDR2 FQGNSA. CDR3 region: CASSYSGGKKLFF. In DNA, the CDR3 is TGTGCCAGCAGCTATAGTGGCGGAAAAAAACTGTTTTTT.